Presented here are 31 T cell receptor beta chains from one specimen sequenced in a study of CD8 T cells in Susac syndrome. cDNA came from about 0.46 to 1 ug RNA primed by random hexamers. TCRdb re-derived calls from the immunoSEQ multiplex PCR reads in MiXCR, one entry per CDR3 protein. The data show 150,000 to 200,000 distinct CDR3 sequences, more than 90% seen once. Sequencing used CD4+ T cells from PBMCs. These receptors were obtained from a human donor in good health.

This clonotype was found once. The genes are TRBV6-6 and TRBJ1-1; tentative D call: TRBD1 (5 bases). Germline CDR1 MNHNY, CDR2 SVGAGI (reference sequence). Trimming cost V 7 bases and J 10 bases, with 22 bases left between them. The CDR3 runs 14 residues. CDR3 nucleotides: TGTGCCAGCACTATTATGGAAGGGGCCGGGGGAGCTTTCTTT. It is translated as CASTIMEGAGGAFF.

The gene calls are TRBV29-1 and TRBJ2-7; tentative D call: TRBD2 (6 bases). Per germline, CDR1 SQVTM and CDR2 ANQGSEA. V was pared by 7 bases and J by 5 bases, with 21 bases between. This CDR3 is 14 amino acids long. The CDR3: CSASRRGRQDEQYF. CDR3 DNA sequence: TGCAGCGCCTCGCGGAGGGGAAGGCAAGACGAGCAGTACTTC.

The V and J genes are TRBV6-5 and TRBJ2-5, with TRBD1 as a possible D gene (6 bases). V lost 11 bases, J lost 5 bases, and 24 bases lay in between. CDR1 and CDR2 (germline): MNHEY, SVGAGI. The CDR3 has 15 residues. The DNA for the CDR3 is TGTGCCTCGAAACAGGGATCCCTTCTGGGCGAGACCCAGTACTTC. This sequence encodes CASKQGSLLGETQYF.

The CDR3 loop is CASSRENRGGQPQHF. CDR3 sequence (DNA): TGTGCCAGCTCCCGTGAAAACAGGGGAGGCCAGCCCCAGCATTTT. This sequence joins TRBV18 and TRBJ1-5; 7 nucleotides align to TRBD1. CDR1 KGHSH and CDR2 LQKENI come from the germline V gene. CDR3 length: 15 residues. V lost 6 bases, J lost 7 bases, and 12 bases stayed unmatched.

The chain has TRBV20-1 and TRBJ1-6; possibly TRBD1 for D (5 bases). CDR3 length equals 13 residues. Germline CDR1 reads DFQATT; CDR2 reads SNEGSKA (reference sequence). V gave up 1 base and J gave up 9 bases, with 10 bases separating them. CDR3 DNA sequence: TGCAGTGCTAGAGTAGGGGACGGTTCACCCCTCCACTTT. As protein: CSARVGDGSPLHF.

The chain combines TRBV9 with TRBJ2-5; 11 positions agree with TRBD2. CDR1 SGDLS and CDR2 YYNGEE come from the germline V gene. V lost 6 bases and J lost 2; bases outside the gene matches: 6. The CDR3 loop spans 15 amino acids. CDR3 DNA: TGTGCCAGCAACCTCGGGACTAGCGGACAAGAGACCCAGTACTTC. It encodes CASNLGTSGQETQYF.

This rearrangement joins TRBV24-1 to TRBJ1-2; D remains ambiguous. Germline CDR1 reads KGHDR; CDR2 reads SFDVKD. V shed 2 bases and J shed 3 bases, with 6 bases lying between them. The CDR3 length is 13 residues. CDR3 nucleotides: TGTGCCACCAGTGATTCGCCGGACTATGGCTACACCTTC. Translating it yields CATSDSPDYGYTF.

In regard to this clonotype: Mismatch with germline at one junction end may stem from a read error. The chain recombines TRBV7-7 with TRBJ2-5; D tentatively fits TRBD1 or TRBD2 (6 bases each). The CDR3 has 15 residues. The V gene's germline CDR1 is SSHAT and CDR2 FNYEAQ (reference sequence). The CDR3 reads CASSLGGTRQETQYF. In DNA, the CDR3 is TGTGCTAGCAGCTTAGGGGGGACTCGGCAAGAGACCCAGTACTTC.

V is TRBV6-5 and J is TRBJ2-7, with D possibly being TRBD1 (6 bases). Germline V gives CDR1 MNHEY, CDR2 SVGAGI. The V and J ends lost 4 bases and 5 bases respectively, with 12 bases between them. The CDR3 contains 13 residues. Written as DNA, the CDR3 is TGTGCCAGCAGTTCCAGGGGAATTAACGAGCAGTACTTC. Translation: CASSSRGINEQYF.

This chain uses TRBV20-1 with TRBJ1-6, with 7 bases lining up with TRBD1. The V gene's germline CDR1 is DFQATT and CDR2 SNEGSKA (reference sequence). The CDR3 runs 14 residues. Losses at the gene ends were 6 bases for V and 7 bases for J; bases not matched to a gene: 9. CDR3 coding DNA: TGCAGTGCCCCGACAGGGCTAGGCAATTCACCCCTCCACTTT. Translation gives CSAPTGLGNSPLHF.

This chain uses TRBV7-9 with TRBJ2-6, with D uncertain. Germline V gene lookup returns CDR1 SEHNR and CDR2 FQNEAQ (reference sequence). V gave up 5 bases and J gave up 3 bases, with 14 bases separating them. The CDR3 loop spans 16 amino acids. The CDR3 loop is CASSPYPVDGANVLTF. As DNA, the CDR3 is TGTGCCAGCAGCCCCTACCCCGTAGATGGGGCCAACGTCCTGACTTTC.

V gene TRBV7-6 combines with J gene TRBJ1-6; TRBD1 is a possible D gene (5 bases). This CDR3 is 14 amino acids long. Trimming left V 5 bases short and J 7 bases short, with 12 bases between. Germline V gene lookup returns CDR1 SGHVS and CDR2 FNYEAQ. CDR3 residues: CASSPGRGNSPLHF. The CDR3 DNA sequence: TGTGCCAGCAGCCCAGGGAGAGGGAATTCACCCCTCCACTTT. Variable domain in full (rest from reference TRBV7-6 and TRBJ1-6): GAGVSQSPRYKVTKRGQDVALRCDPISGHVSLYWYRQALGQGPEFLTYFNYEAQQDKSGLPNDRFSAERPEGSISTLTIQRTEQRDSAMYRCASSPGRGNSPLHFGNGTRLTVT.

The chain links TRBV30 to TRBJ2-5; 9 nucleotides align to TRBD2. The germline gives CDR1 GTSNPN, CDR2 SVGIG (reference sequence). The CDR3 covers 12 residues. The junction had 4 bases not matched to a gene; V was cut back by 5 bases and J by 6 bases. The CDR3 DNA reads TGTGCCTGGCGTAGCGGGGGCAAGACCCAGTACTTC. Its protein is CAWRSGGKTQYF.

J is TRBJ2-3 and V is TRBV7-9; tentative D call: TRBD2 (7 bases). From germline, CDR1 is SEHNR and CDR2 FQNEAQ (reference sequence). The CDR3 sequence is 13 residues long. The ends were cut back, 8 bases at V and 5 bases at J, with 14 bases in the middle. The CDR3, as DNA: TGTGCCAGCGTGGGGGGGCCACAAGATACGCAGTATTTT. Translated: CASVGGPQDTQYF. Based on the CDR3 plus reference TRBV7-9 and TRBJ2-3, the full variable domain is DTGVSQNPRHKITKRGQNVTFRCDPISEHNRLYWYRQTLGQGPEFLTYFQNEAQLEKSRLLSDRFSAERPKGSFSTLEIQRTEQGDSAMYLCASVGGPQDTQYFGPGTRLTVL.

The V gene is TRBV20-1, the J gene TRBJ2-5; D call uncertain. Germline CDR1 and CDR2: DFQATT and SNEGSKA (reference sequence). The CDR3 is made up of 14 amino acids. Trimming stripped 0 bases from V and 2 bases from J, with 10 bases between. The CDR3 region has the DNA TGCAGTGCTAGAGACCGGGTCCGGCAAGAGACCCAGTACTTC. Residues: CSARDRVRQETQYF.

This clonotype was observed a single time. The V gene is TRBV20-1, the J gene TRBJ1-1; D uncertain. The CDR3 loop spans 12 amino acids. Trimming shortened V by 6 bases and J by 0 bases, and 8 bases separated the two germline ends. Germline loops: CDR1 DFQATT, CDR2 SNEGSKA (reference sequence). CDR3 nucleotides: TGCAGTGCCCATAGTCTGAACACTGAAGCTTTCTTT. The encoded protein is CSAHSLNTEAFF.

Comments on this clonotype: The junction and the germline gene differ at one end; a read error may be behind it. The chain recombines TRBV7-7 with TRBJ2-7; tentative D call: TRBD2 (5 bases). Germline V gene lookup returns CDR1 SSHAT and CDR2 FNYEAQ (reference sequence). This CDR3 contains 13 residues. The CDR3 sequence: CASSLALGYEQYF. The CDR3 DNA is TGTGCTAGCAGCTTAGCGCTTGGTTACGAGCAGTACTTC.

The chain links TRBV4-3 to TRBJ1-1; no definite D call. Trimming took off 0 bases at V and 1 base at J, with 9 bases between the two ends. Germline V lookup: CDR1 LGHNA, CDR2 YSLEER. This CDR3 has 15 residues. Here the CDR3 reads CASSQEIYGNTEAFF. The CDR3 region has the DNA TGCGCCAGCAGCCAAGAGATTTATGGGAACACTGAAGCTTTCTTT.

This clonotype was seen a single time. The V and J genes are TRBV27 and TRBJ2-3, with 9 bases that match TRBD2. V shed 5 bases, J shed 6 bases, and the junction held 9 bases outside the gene matches. Per the germline V gene, CDR1 is MNHEY and CDR2 is SMNVEV (reference sequence). This CDR3 comprises 15 residues. The CDR3 DNA reads TGTGCCAGCAGTCGACTAGCGGCCGCGGAGGATACGCAGTATTTT. It translates to CASSRLAAAEDTQYF.

A single count supports this clonotype. The chain links TRBV12-3 or TRBV12-4 to TRBJ1-6; TRBD1 matches 7 bases. This CDR3 has 12 residues. Trimming at V came to 6 bases and at J to 11 bases, leaving 4 bases not matched to a gene. CDR3 loop: CASSDRVPPLHF. In DNA, the CDR3 is TGTGCCAGCAGCGACAGGGTACCACCCCTCCACTTT.

This chain connects TRBV12-3 or TRBV12-4 to TRBJ2-7; D might be TRBD2 (5 bases). Trimming removed 1 base from V and 0 bases from J, with 13 bases in between. The CDR3 has 16 amino acids. The CDR3 nucleotides read TGTGCCAGCAGTTTAGTGGCGGAGGTTGGCTCCTACGAGCAGTACTTC. Its protein is CASSLVAEVGSYEQYF.

This chain links TRBV5-1 with TRBJ1-2; 7 bases match TRBD1. Germline-derived CDR1 and CDR2 are SGHRS and YFSETQ. This CDR3 contains 15 residues. With 4 bases clipped from V and 4 bases from J, the junction kept 10 bases outside the gene matches. As DNA, the CDR3 is TGCGCCAGCAGCGGATACGAAGGGACAGCCTATGGCTACACCTTC. Protein: CASSGYEGTAYGYTF.

This clonotype was recorded a few times. V gene TRBV28 combines with J gene TRBJ2-7, with 7 bases aligning to TRBD1. V trimming: 4 bases; J trimming: 1 base; junction bases outside the gene matches: 4. The CDR3 covers 14 residues. Germline CDR1 is MDHEN and CDR2 is SYDVKM. The CDR3: CASSSGTASYEQYF. The CDR3 DNA sequence: TGTGCCAGCAGTTCCGGGACAGCTTCCTACGAGCAGTACTTC.

This sequence joins TRBV20-1 and TRBJ2-1; TRBD2 is a possible D gene (5 bases). Germline assignment: CDR1 DFQATT and CDR2 SNEGSKA (reference sequence). The length of the CDR3 is 14 residues. With 3 bases removed from V and 0 bases from J, the gap between germline ends came to 9 bases. The CDR3 DNA follows: TGCAGTGCTAGCCGGGGAATCTCCTACAATGAGCAGTTCTTC. Amino acids: CSASRGISYNEQFF.

The rearrangement links TRBV20-1 to TRBJ2-1; 8 nucleotides align to TRBD2. Germline CDR1 is DFQATT and CDR2 is SNEGSKA (reference sequence). After removal of 5 bases from V and 4 bases from J, the junction contained 13 bases not matched to a gene. CDR3 length equals 16 residues. The CDR3 bases are TGCAGTGCTCATTCAGGGAGCGGGGGAGGATACAATGAGCAGTTCTTC. Its protein is CSAHSGSGGGYNEQFF.

This chain joins TRBV9 and TRBJ2-1, with TRBD2 identical over 8 bases. Germline CDR1 reads SGDLS; CDR2 reads YYNGEE. V lost 0 bases to trimming and J lost 3 bases; unmatched junction nucleotides: 5. This CDR3 has 16 residues. CDR3 loop: CASSVGAGALYNEQFF. The CDR3 region has the DNA TGTGCCAGCAGCGTAGGAGCGGGGGCCCTCTACAATGAGCAGTTCTTC.

The chain couples TRBV25-1 to TRBJ2-7, with D uncertain. This CDR3 spans 13 amino acids. The V end was cut by 5 bases, the J end by 2 bases, with 10 bases between. Germline V gene lookup returns CDR1 MGHDK and CDR2 SYGVNS. The CDR3 loop reads CASSRQPAYEQYF. In DNA form, the CDR3 reads TGTGCCAGCAGTCGCCAGCCTGCCTACGAGCAGTACTTC.

The V gene is TRBV29-1, the J gene TRBJ2-7; the D gene could be TRBD1 or TRBD2 (5 bases each). The ends were cut back, 7 bases at V and 10 bases at J, with 23 bases in the middle. Per the germline V gene, CDR1 is SQVTM and CDR2 is ANQGSEA. This CDR3 spans 13 amino acids. The CDR3 nucleotides are TGCAGCGCTACGACCGGGACCCAAAACCACCAGTACTTC. Amino acids: CSATTGTQNHQYF.

The rearrangement joins TRBV9 to TRBJ2-7; D uncertain. The CDR3 has 13 amino acids. V was pared by 0 bases and J by 6 bases, with 10 bases between. Per the germline V gene, CDR1 is SGDLS and CDR2 is YYNGEE. The CDR3 reads CASSVAEKGEQYF. CDR3 nucleotides: TGTGCCAGCAGCGTAGCGGAAAAGGGCGAGCAGTACTTC.

The V and J genes are TRBV7-9 and TRBJ1-2; the match to TRBD1 covers 7 bases. The CDR3 is 12 residues long. V lost 3 bases to trimming and J lost 8 bases; unmatched junction nucleotides: 3. Germline loops: CDR1 SEHNR, CDR2 FQNEAQ (reference sequence). CDR3 nucleotides: TGTGCCAGCAGCTTGGGGGACAGCGGCTACACCTTC. It codes for CASSLGDSGYTF.

The chain has TRBV5-1 and TRBJ2-1; 10 nucleotides match TRBD1. Trimming removed 3 bases from V and 6 bases from J; junction bases left unmatched: 0. The germline V gene has CDR1 SGHRS and CDR2 YFSETQ. This CDR3 has 13 residues. Here the CDR3 reads CASSWTGGNEQFF. The CDR3 coding sequence is TGCGCCAGCAGCTGGACAGGGGGCAATGAGCAGTTCTTC.